The clone carrying this T cell receptor (beta chain) was seen a handful of times. Its cognate antigen is unknown. The sample is drawn from a study of cytomegalovirus exposure and HLA in healthy donors. J was trimmed by 1 base and V by 5 bases; bases with no gene match: 5. Germline V gene lookup returns CDR1 SGHTS and CDR2 YDEGEE. This CDR3 has 14 amino acids. This PCR relied on a set of 60 Vbeta primers and 13 Jbeta primers. Some clones are missing from TCRdb's copy, which holds only in-frame ones; the method was immunoSEQ multiplex PCR. The repertoire holds roughly 250,000 clones, with roughly 80% as singletons. Points from the study as a whole: Later genetic work tied a missense DCLRE1C variant to beta-chain V and J trimming. 16,951 TCR beta sequences were associated with HLA alleles at 0.05 false discovery rate in a later analysis.

Nominally healthy donors provided the samples, though records likely missed some immune exposures. The material sequenced was PBMCs. The chain recombines TRBV5-8 with TRBJ2-7; TRBD2 agrees at 8 bases. The TCR sequence derives from a girl aged 2 to 10 in good health and CMV-seronegative. CDR3 sequence reads: CASRSTSGSYEQYF. The CDR3 nucleotides read TGTGCCAGCAGGTCTACTAGCGGTTCCTACGAGCAGTACTTC.